The 9 T cell receptor beta chains below were found in one sample sequenced in a study of cytomegalovirus exposure and HLA in healthy donors. Profiling relied on immunoSEQ multiplex PCR, and the TCRdb table lists in-frame clones only, not all of them. The top ten clones hold less than 2% of a sample with about 110,000 clones, around 90% of them seen once. Sequenced sample: PBMCs. The receptors shown here come from a woman aged 18-29 years in good health and CMV-seropositive.

V gene TRBV14 combines with J gene TRBJ2-3, with a weak D call TRBD1 (5 bases). CDR1 SGHDN and CDR2 FVKESK come from the germline V gene. There are 14 residues in the CDR3. The V and J ends lost 4 bases and 2 bases respectively, with 10 bases between them. The CDR3 here is CASSPIGATDTQYF. DNA of the CDR3: TGTGCCAGCAGCCCAATTGGGGCCACAGATACGCAGTATTTT. Using reference TRBV14 and TRBJ2-3 for the parts outside the CDR3, the full variable domain is EAGVTQFPSHSVIEKGQTVTLRCDPISGHDNLYWYRRVMGKEIKFLLHFVKESKQDESGMPNNRFLAERTGGTYSTLKVQPAELEDSGVYFCASSPIGATDTQYFGPGTRLTVL.

The V call is TRBV6-5, the J call TRBJ1-1, with TRBD1 as a possible D gene (5 bases). Trimming left V 8 bases short and J 5 bases short, with 12 bases between. Germline CDR1 is MNHEY and CDR2 is SVGAGI. This CDR3 comprises 12 residues. DNA of the CDR3: TGTGCCAGCTACTCGGGGGGGACTGAAGCTTTCTTT. Amino acids: CASYSGGTEAFF.

The V and J genes are TRBV7-9 and TRBJ2-3, with 9 bases fitting TRBD2. Germline trimming cut 4 bases from V and 4 bases from J; bases unmatched to any gene: 9. This CDR3 is built from 16 residues. The germline V gene has CDR1 SEHNR and CDR2 FQNEAQ (reference sequence). In DNA form, the CDR3 reads TGTGCCAGCAGCTCCAACGCGGGGGGGCCCCCAGATACGCAGTATTTT. Its translation is CASSSNAGGPPDTQYF.

The V gene is TRBV5-4, the J gene TRBJ2-3; tentatively, D is TRBD2 (6 bases). Germline loops: CDR1 SGHNT, CDR2 YYREEE (reference sequence). The CDR3 is 15 residues long. The V gene lost 0 bases and the J gene lost 1 base, with 9 bases spanning the gap. The CDR3 DNA sequence: TGTGCCAGCAGCTTGGACTGGGGGGGCACAGATACGCAGTATTTT. This gives the protein CASSLDWGGTDTQYF.

This chain uses TRBV4-2 with TRBJ2-1; 10 bases match TRBD2. Per germline, CDR1 LGHNA and CDR2 YNFKEQ. V was pared by 4 bases and J by 9 bases, with 9 bases of the junction left unmatched. The CDR3 is made up of 15 amino acids. The DNA of the CDR3 is TGTGCCAGCAGCCCTGGGGAGCGGGGGGGTACTGAGCAGTTCTTC. This sequence encodes CASSPGERGGTEQFF.

The rearrangement uses TRBV27 and TRBJ1-1; D ambiguous. Per germline, CDR1 MNHEY and CDR2 SMNVEV (reference sequence). This CDR3 contains 13 residues. With 3 bases removed from V and 7 bases from J, the gap between germline ends came to 12 bases. The CDR3 bases are TGTGCCAGCAGTTTCATCGAACAGAGTGAAGCTTTCTTT. Amino acids: CASSFIEQSEAFF.

This clone was found a few times. The chain is built from TRBV10-3 and TRBJ2-7, with D maybe TRBD2 (5 bases). CDR1 and CDR2 from the germline V gene are ENHRY and SYGVKD. Between the trimmed V and J ends, which lost 9 bases and 3 bases, there was a span of 15 bases. CDR3 length: 13 residues. The CDR3 is CAIARTPGYEQYV. CDR3 sequence (DNA): TGTGCCATAGCCCGGACTCCGGGCTACGAGCAGTACGTC.

The genes are TRBV29-1 and TRBJ1-2; the D gene is possibly TRBD1 (6 bases). This CDR3 spans 11 amino acids. V dropped 5 bases and J dropped 8 bases, with 12 bases sitting between them. Germline CDR1 is SQVTM and CDR2 is ANQGSEA. The CDR3 sequence is CSVFTGNGYTF. Written as DNA, the CDR3 is TGCAGCGTTTTTACAGGGAACGGCTACACCTTC.

The V and J genes are TRBV27 and TRBJ1-6, with D perhaps matching TRBD1 (6 bases). The CDR3 spans 14 residues. V was pared by 6 bases and J by 8 bases, with 14 bases between. The germline V gene has CDR1 MNHEY and CDR2 SMNVEV (reference sequence). This CDR3 reads CASSIRGQYSPLHF. CDR3 DNA: TGTGCCAGCAGCATCAGGGGCCAATATTCACCCCTCCACTTT.